The rows below give T cell receptor beta chains drawn from one sample of a study of blood T cells in healthy people across ages. TCRdb analysed the 5' RACE reads with MiXCR anew, one entry per CDR3 protein. This table has about 1.1 million distinct CDR3 sequences, about two fifths appearing once. The sequencing input was blood. These receptors all come from a man younger than 35 in good health. Both conserved end residues are part of each CDR3. Fields, in order: D gene, V gene, J gene, clone size, CDR3 DNA, CDR3 protein. A D gene is named only where the DNA matches it firmly. Rows may omit the clone size; those that give it use once, few, many or a size class.

TRBD1	TRBV12-3/TRBV12-4	TRBJ1-2	many	TGTGCCAGCAGTCTAGGGACAGCAGGCTACACCTTC	CASSLGTAGYTF
.	TRBV9	TRBJ2-4	.	TGTGCCAGCAGCGTAGAAGCTGAGGCCTGGGTTGGTGAGCAGTACTTC	CASSVEAEAWVGEQYF
.	TRBV5-5	TRBJ2-5	.	TGTGCCAGCAGACCCGGGACTGCTCTGCGGACCCAGTACTTC	CASRPGTALRTQYF
TRBD1	TRBV6-2/TRBV6-3	TRBJ1-1	.	TGTGCCAGCACCCCGACAGGGTTAGTTGCTGAAGCTTTCTTT	CASTPTGLVAEAFF
.	TRBV7-3	TRBJ2-1	.	TGTGTCAGCAGCTTGGGTCTCGAAAATGAGCAGTTCTTC	CVSSLGLENEQFF
.	TRBV20-1	TRBJ2-7	.	TGCAGTGCTCGCCGGGAGATCTCCTACGAGCAGTACTTC	CSARREISYEQYF
TRBD1	TRBV6-2/TRBV6-3	TRBJ1-2	once	TGTGCCAGCAGTGACGTGGGACAGAGCTATGGCTACACCTTC	CASSDVGQSYGYTF
.	TRBV9	TRBJ2-7	.	TGTGCCAGCAGCGTAGCTGGGTGGACGCACAATGAGCAGTACTTC	CASSVAGWTHNEQYF
TRBD1	TRBV7-3	TRBJ2-1	.	TGTGCCAGCAGCTTATTAACTAGAGGGGGCGGAGGCCACAATGAGCAGTTCTTC	CASSLLTRGGGGHNEQFF
.	TRBV2	TRBJ1-5	few	TGTGCCAGCAGTGCCAGCGGGAATCAGCCCCAGCATTTT	CASSASGNQPQHF